Reported below is one T cell receptor beta chain. The data derive from a study of T cell changes during pregnancy in multiple sclerosis. Produced via immunoSEQ multiplex PCR; TCRdb's table is partial and in-frame only. This table holds about 75,000 clones, 89% found once. The CDR3 contains 17 residues. V was trimmed by 0 bases and J by 8 bases, leaving 20 bases between them. The germline CDR1 and CDR2 sequences are SGHRS and YFSETQ. The J gene is TRBJ1-4, the V gene TRBV5-1; maybe TRBD1 (6 bases). The origin of this receptor is a female donor in good health, enrolled as a control in a pregnancy study. The specimen was peripheral blood, collected in the first trimester of pregnancy. In DNA, the CDR3 is TGCGCCAGCAGCTTGGAAGGGGACACCTCCCCTTGGGAAAAACTGTTTTTT. It specifies CASSLEGDTSPWEKLFF.